These 12 T cell receptor beta chains were sequenced from one sample in a study of blood T cell repertoires in COVID-19. TCRdb keeps only in-frame clones here, not all; method: immunoSEQ multiplex PCR. Of 150,000 to 200,000 clones listed, 82% are singletons. The sequencing sample was made of peripheral blood. These receptors were taken from a woman aged 55-70 years with COVID-19, enrolled during active disease.

This clone has just one count. V and J are TRBV10-1 and TRBJ2-1, with D hard to call. The V and J ends lost 6 bases and 6 bases respectively, with 12 bases between them. The CDR3 extends over 13 amino acids. The V gene's germline CDR1 is WNHNN and CDR2 SYGVQD (reference sequence). CDR3 sequence (DNA): TGCGCCAGCAGCCGAGCCCCTACCAATGAGCAGTTCTTC. Translation: CASSRAPTNEQFF.

The rearrangement joins TRBV28 to TRBJ2-1; the match to TRBD2 covers 12 bases. Germline CDR1 reads MDHEN; CDR2 reads SYDVKM. V was pared by 4 bases and J by 9 bases, with 7 bases of the junction left unmatched. The CDR3 loop spans 15 amino acids. CDR3 sequence (DNA): TGTGCCAGCAGTTCTACTCGACTAGCGGGAGTTGAGCAGTTCTTC. Its protein is CASSSTRLAGVEQFF.

V usage is TRBV2 and J usage is TRBJ1-5; the D gene is possibly TRBD1 (6 bases). CDR1 is SNHLY, CDR2 FYNNEI, per germline. The V end lost 8 bases, the J end lost 0 bases, and 20 bases lay between the germline ends. There are 17 residues in the CDR3. The chain's CDR3 is CASSEGVGAPSNQPQHF. In nucleotides, the CDR3 is TGTGCCAGCTCCGAAGGGGTGGGGGCCCCTAGCAATCAGCCCCAGCATTTT.

The chain recombines TRBV6-5 with TRBJ1-2; weak D call: TRBD1 (5 bases). Trimming shortened V by 8 bases and J by 2 bases, and 12 bases separated the two germline ends. This CDR3 has 13 residues. The germline V gene encodes CDR1 MNHEY and CDR2 SVGAGI. This CDR3 is CASRGTANYGYTF. CDR3 nucleotides: TGTGCCAGCCGCGGGACGGCCAACTATGGCTACACCTTC.

The gene calls are TRBV7-9 and TRBJ2-1; TRBD2 is a possible D gene (5 bases). The CDR3 spans 15 residues. V lost 5 bases and J lost 3, with 14 bases in between. Germline CDR1 is SEHNR and CDR2 is FQNEAQ (reference sequence). The CDR3 sequence is CASSLGLDIYNEQFF. The CDR3 coding sequence is TGTGCCAGCAGCCTTGGACTCGATATCTACAATGAGCAGTTCTTC. Full variable domain (outside the CDR3, taken from reference TRBV7-9 and TRBJ2-1): DTGVSQNPRHKITKRGQNVTFRCDPISEHNRLYWYRQTLGQGPEFLTYFQNEAQLEKSRLLSDRFSAERPKGSFSTLEIQRTEQGDSAMYLCASSLGLDIYNEQFFGPGTRLTVL.

V usage is TRBV2 and J usage is TRBJ2-1; TRBD2 matches at 10 bases. J lost 6 bases, V lost 3 bases, and 5 bases had no gene match. Looked up from germline, CDR1 is SNHLY and CDR2 is FYNNEI. The CDR3 extends over 15 amino acids. CDR3 sequence: CASSDAGTSVNEQFF. The CDR3 nucleotides are TGTGCCAGCAGTGATGCCGGGACTAGCGTCAATGAGCAGTTCTTC.

V and J are TRBV29-1 and TRBJ2-7, with D possibly TRBD2 on 6 matching bases. Trimming took 5 bases from V and 3 from J, leaving 11 bases between them. In germline, CDR1 is SQVTM, CDR2 ANQGSEA. The CDR3 loop spans 12 amino acids. CDR3 in DNA: TGCAGCGTTCTAGGAGCGGGCTACGAGCAGTACTTC. Amino acid sequence: CSVLGAGYEQYF.

The chain carries TRBV9 and TRBJ1-3, with D tentatively TRBD1 (6 bases). Germline-derived CDR1 and CDR2 are SGDLS and YYNGEE. The CDR3 length is 16 residues. V lost 0 bases to trimming and J lost 0 bases, with 10 bases between them. Here the CDR3 DNA reads TGTGCCAGCAGCGTAGATCCCAGGGGCTCTGGAAACACCATATATTTT. This gives the protein CASSVDPRGSGNTIYF.

The V call is TRBV20-1, the J call TRBJ1-3; weak D call: TRBD1 (5 bases). The CDR3 length is 14 residues. V lost 3 bases to trimming and J lost 1 base, with 10 bases between them. Germline CDR1 reads DFQATT; CDR2 reads SNEGSKA (reference sequence). CDR3 nucleotides: TGCAGTGCTAGTAAGCCAGGGTCTGGAAACACCATATATTTT. It codes for CSASKPGSGNTIYF.

J is TRBJ2-7 and V is TRBV27, with 9 positions matching TRBD2. This CDR3 region has 14 residues. V lost 8 bases and J lost 4; bases outside the gene matches: 9. Per the germline V gene, CDR1 is MNHEY and CDR2 is SMNVEV (reference sequence). This CDR3 reads CASRKGLAVYEQYF. CDR3 nucleotides: TGTGCCAGCCGTAAGGGACTAGCTGTTTACGAGCAGTACTTC.

J is TRBJ1-5 and V is TRBV11-3, with D possibly being TRBD1 (6 bases). V was shortened by 0 bases and J by 2 bases, with 23 bases between the two germline ends. Germline loops: CDR1 SGHNT, CDR2 YENEEA. The CDR3 covers 20 residues. The CDR3 here is CASSLEYARGRIVGNQPQHF. CDR3 coding DNA: TGTGCCAGCAGCTTAGAATACGCCAGGGGTAGGATAGTCGGCAATCAGCCCCAGCATTTT.

A few counts support this clone. The chain couples TRBV19 to TRBJ1-4; D remains ambiguous. This CDR3 spans 14 amino acids. Trimming took 5 bases from V and 8 from J, leaving 15 bases between them. Germline CDR1 reads LNHDA; CDR2 reads SQIVND (reference sequence). CDR3 loop: CASSSAGVEEKLFF. CDR3 DNA: TGTGCCAGTAGTTCAGCGGGAGTAGAAGAAAAACTGTTTTTT.